A single sample is the source of the 19 T cell receptor beta chains below, sequenced in a study of cytomegalovirus exposure and HLA in healthy donors. Using immunoSEQ multiplex PCR, the repertoire was profiled, and TCRdb retains in-frame clones only, with some absent. The sample contains 95,000 to 150,000 clones, 75% to 90% of which appear only once. The source material was PBMCs. The source of these receptors is a woman aged 18-29 years in good health and CMV-seronegative.

This clone has just one count. This chain links TRBV27 with TRBJ2-6, with D possibly being TRBD2 (6 bases). Trimming removed 6 bases from V and 3 bases from J, with 9 bases in between. Per germline, CDR1 MNHEY and CDR2 SMNVEV (reference sequence). The CDR3 is made up of 14 amino acids. The DNA for the CDR3 is TGTGCCAGCAGGGGACTGCATGGGGCCAACGTCCTGACTTTC. This sequence encodes CASRGLHGANVLTF.

This clone was counted once. The CDR3 loop reads CASSQGPSYEQYF. The CDR3 DNA is TGTGCCAGCAGTCAGGGTCCGTCCTACGAGCAGTACTTC. The chain links TRBV28 to TRBJ2-7, with D maybe TRBD1 (5 bases). The CDR3 is made up of 13 amino acids. The germline V gene has CDR1 MDHEN and CDR2 SYDVKM. V was trimmed by 5 bases and J by 1 base, leaving 9 bases between them.

The chain recombines TRBV18 with TRBJ2-5; D is unresolved. CDR1 is KGHSH and CDR2 is LQKENI in the germline V gene. The CDR3 has 14 residues. Trimming left V 1 base short and J 2 bases short, with 8 bases between. CDR3 nucleotide sequence: TGTGCCAGCTCACCACTTGGCAGACAAGAGACCCAGTACTTC. It translates to CASSPLGRQETQYF.

The V and J genes are TRBV19 and TRBJ2-7; 8 bases line up with TRBD1. Germline V lookup: CDR1 LNHDA, CDR2 SQIVND (reference sequence). CDR3 length: 14 residues. The ends lost 7 bases at V and 5 bases at J; junction bases unmatched: 10. CDR3 coding DNA: TGTGCCAGTACCCCCGGACAGGGTAGCCACGAGCAGTACTTC. Amino acids: CASTPGQGSHEQYF.

This chain uses TRBV27 with TRBJ2-2; TRBD1 aligns across 7 bases. The V and J ends lost 5 bases and 1 base, in that order; junction bases with no gene match: 4. Germline V gene data show CDR1 as MNHEY and CDR2 as SMNVEV (reference sequence). This CDR3 has 15 residues. CDR3 amino acids: CASSLGTENTGELFF. CDR3 DNA sequence: TGTGCCAGCAGTCTGGGGACAGAGAACACCGGGGAGCTGTTTTTT.

The rearrangement uses TRBV19 and TRBJ1-1; D gene ambiguous. The V end lost 2 bases, the J end lost 5 bases, and 15 bases lay between the germline ends. Germline values: CDR1 LNHDA, CDR2 SQIVND (reference sequence). The CDR3 consists of 15 residues. CDR3 bases: TGTGCCAGTAGTATATTACGGTTTGGGAGGACTGAAGCTTTCTTT. It translates to CASSILRFGRTEAFF.

In its sample, this clone was seen once. The V and J genes are TRBV28 and TRBJ2-7; possible D gene TRBD1, 6 bases. V lost 5 bases to trimming and J lost 1 base, with 21 bases between them. The CDR3 has 17 amino acids. Germline-derived CDR1 and CDR2 are MDHEN and SYDVKM. The CDR3 sequence is CASSPTWGPRPSYEQYF. In nucleotides, the CDR3 is TGTGCCAGCAGTCCGACCTGGGGGCCCAGGCCTTCCTACGAGCAGTACTTC.

The chain uses TRBV6-6 and TRBJ1-6, with D maybe TRBD1 (5 bases). Germline lookup yields CDR1 MNHNY and CDR2 SVGAGI (reference sequence). CDR3 length: 15 amino acids. Trimming shortened V by 2 bases and J by 7 bases, and 12 bases separated the two germline ends. The CDR3 DNA follows: TGTGCCAGCAGTTACGGGGGGGTGGGGAATTCACCCCTCCACTTT. It codes for CASSYGGVGNSPLHF.

This clone was seen more than once but under ten times. The chain links TRBV30 to TRBJ1-5; 11 bases fit TRBD1. The CDR3 sequence is 14 residues long. Looked up from germline, CDR1 is GTSNPN and CDR2 is SVGIG (reference sequence). The V and J ends lost 3 bases and 4 bases, in that order; junction bases with no gene match: 2. This CDR3 reads CAWSGTGGNQPQHF. The DNA for the CDR3 is TGTGCCTGGAGCGGGACAGGGGGAAATCAGCCCCAGCATTTT.

This sequence joins TRBV5-4 and TRBJ2-3; TRBD2 aligns across 9 bases. CDR3 size: 17 residues. V lost 0 bases, J lost 5 bases, and 10 bases stayed unmatched. Germline V CDR1 and CDR2: SGHNT, YYREEE (reference sequence). CDR3 DNA sequence: TGTGCCAGCAGCTTGGGAGGGACTAGCCCCACAGGAGATACGCAGTATTTT. This sequence encodes CASSLGGTSPTGDTQYF.

The chain couples TRBV28 to TRBJ1-3; TRBD1 matches at 11 bases. The V gene end was trimmed by 3 bases and the J gene end by 0 bases; junction bases not matched to a gene: 1. The CDR3 runs 16 residues. Germline assignment: CDR1 MDHEN and CDR2 SYDVKM. CDR3 coding DNA: TGTGCCAGCAGTTTGGGACAGGGGGGCTCTGGAAACACCATATATTTT. This gives the protein CASSLGQGGSGNTIYF.

The chain is built from TRBV5-1 and TRBJ2-7; 10 nucleotides align to TRBD2. The CDR3 has 15 residues. The germline gives CDR1 SGHRS, CDR2 YFSETQ. V shed 2 bases and J 3 bases; nucleotides not matched to a gene: 5. The CDR3 region is CASSFLAGVDYEQYF. CDR3 nucleotide sequence: TGCGCCAGCAGCTTCCTAGCGGGAGTTGACTACGAGCAGTACTTC.

The V gene is TRBV13, the J gene TRBJ1-4; weak D call: TRBD1 (5 bases). Germline loops: CDR1 PRHDT, CDR2 FYEKMQ (reference sequence). This CDR3 contains 14 residues. V was pared by 0 bases and J by 7 bases, with 9 bases between. The CDR3 region is CASSLGGAGEKLFF. CDR3 nucleotides: TGTGCCAGCAGCTTAGGAGGGGCCGGTGAAAAACTGTTTTTT.

The chain couples TRBV4-1 to TRBJ2-3; TRBD2 is a possible D gene (7 bases). V shed 3 bases and J shed 6 bases, with 13 bases lying between them. CDR1 and CDR2 from the germline V gene are MGHRA and YSYEKL. CDR3 length: 14 amino acids. CDR3 sequence: CASSQEGGADTQYF. Written as DNA, the CDR3 is TGCGCCAGCAGCCAGGAGGGGGGGGCCGATACGCAGTATTTT.

The chain is built from TRBV6-6 and TRBJ1-2, with 7 nucleotides matching TRBD1. Per the germline V gene, CDR1 is MNHNY and CDR2 is SVGAGI (reference sequence). V lost 4 bases, J lost 3 bases, and 5 bases stayed unmatched. The CDR3 spans 14 residues. The CDR3 sequence: CASSWGTAYYGYTF. The DNA of the CDR3 is TGTGCCAGCAGTTGGGGGACAGCATACTATGGCTACACCTTC.

V and J are TRBV2 and TRBJ2-7, with D possibly TRBD1 on 6 matching bases. Trimming left V 4 bases short and J 4 bases short, with 17 bases between. The CDR3 covers 15 residues. The germline gives CDR1 SNHLY, CDR2 FYNNEI. The CDR3 DNA follows: TGTGCCAGCAGTGGCCGAGGGGGTGAACCTTACGAGCAGTACGTC. It translates to CASSGRGGEPYEQYV.

The gene calls are TRBV7-9 and TRBJ1-5; 8 bases align to TRBD1. Per germline, CDR1 SEHNR and CDR2 FQNEAQ (reference sequence). The CDR3 sequence is 13 residues long. Germline trimming cut 4 bases from V and 7 bases from J; bases unmatched to any gene: 3. CDR3 nucleotides: TGTGCCAGCAGCTCGGGACAGGTACAGCCCCAGCATTTT. Its translation: CASSSGQVQPQHF.

The chain joins TRBV18 to TRBJ2-7; tentative D call: TRBD1 (5 bases). V was pared by 5 bases and J by 3 bases, with 14 bases between. This CDR3 is 14 amino acids long. Germline V lookup: CDR1 KGHSH, CDR2 LQKENI. The CDR3 region is CASSDGGAFYEQYV. In DNA form, the CDR3 reads TGTGCCAGCTCAGACGGTGGGGCATTCTACGAGCAGTACGTC.

This chain connects TRBV6-1 to TRBJ1-1; TRBD1 matches at 7 bases. The V gene's germline CDR1 is MNHNS and CDR2 SASEGT. Trimming removed 7 bases from V and 2 bases from J; junction bases left unmatched: 7. There are 14 residues in the CDR3. The CDR3 bases are TGTGCCAGCACCTGGGACAGAACTAACACTGAAGCTTTCTTT. Protein: CASTWDRTNTEAFF.